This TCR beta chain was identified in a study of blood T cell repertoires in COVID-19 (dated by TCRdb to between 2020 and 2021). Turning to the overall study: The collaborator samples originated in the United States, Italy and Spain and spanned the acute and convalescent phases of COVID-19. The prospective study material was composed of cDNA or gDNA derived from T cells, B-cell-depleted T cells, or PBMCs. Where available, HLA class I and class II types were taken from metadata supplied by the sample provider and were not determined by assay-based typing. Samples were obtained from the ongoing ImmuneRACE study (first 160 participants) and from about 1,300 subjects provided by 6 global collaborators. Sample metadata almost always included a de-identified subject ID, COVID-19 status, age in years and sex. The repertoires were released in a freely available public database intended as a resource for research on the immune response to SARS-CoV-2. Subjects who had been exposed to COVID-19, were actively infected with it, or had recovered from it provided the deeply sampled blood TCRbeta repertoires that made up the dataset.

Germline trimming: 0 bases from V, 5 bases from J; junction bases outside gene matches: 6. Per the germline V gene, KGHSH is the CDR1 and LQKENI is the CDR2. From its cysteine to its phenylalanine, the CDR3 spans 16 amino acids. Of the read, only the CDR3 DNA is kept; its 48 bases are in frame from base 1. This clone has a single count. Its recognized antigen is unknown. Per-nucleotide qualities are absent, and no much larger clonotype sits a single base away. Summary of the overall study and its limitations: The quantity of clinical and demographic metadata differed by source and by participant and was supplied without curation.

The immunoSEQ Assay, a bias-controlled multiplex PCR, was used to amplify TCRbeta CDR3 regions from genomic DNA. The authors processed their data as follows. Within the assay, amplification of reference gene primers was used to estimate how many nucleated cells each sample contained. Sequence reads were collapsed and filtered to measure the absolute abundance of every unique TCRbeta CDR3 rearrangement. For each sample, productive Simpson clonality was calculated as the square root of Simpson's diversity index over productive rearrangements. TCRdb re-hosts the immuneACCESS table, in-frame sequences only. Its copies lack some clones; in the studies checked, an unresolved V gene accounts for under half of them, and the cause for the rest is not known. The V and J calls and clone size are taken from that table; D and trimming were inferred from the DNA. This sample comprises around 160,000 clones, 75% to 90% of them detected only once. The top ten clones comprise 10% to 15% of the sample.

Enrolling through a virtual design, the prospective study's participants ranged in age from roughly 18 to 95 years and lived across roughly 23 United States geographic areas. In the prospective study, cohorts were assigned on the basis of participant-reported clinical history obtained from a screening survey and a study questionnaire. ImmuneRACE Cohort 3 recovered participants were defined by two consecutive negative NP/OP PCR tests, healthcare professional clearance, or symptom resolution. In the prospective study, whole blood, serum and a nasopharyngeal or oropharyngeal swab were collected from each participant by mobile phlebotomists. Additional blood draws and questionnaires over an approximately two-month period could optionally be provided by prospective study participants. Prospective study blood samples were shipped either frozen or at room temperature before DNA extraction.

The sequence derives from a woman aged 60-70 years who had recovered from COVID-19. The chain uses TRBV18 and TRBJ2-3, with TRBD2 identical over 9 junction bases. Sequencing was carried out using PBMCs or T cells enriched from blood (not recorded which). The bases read TGTGCCAGCTCACCACCGTCGGCGGGAGGGGGAGATACGCAGTATTTT. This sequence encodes CASSPPSAGGGDTQYF. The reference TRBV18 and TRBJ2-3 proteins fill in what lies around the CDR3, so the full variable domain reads NAGVMQNPRHLVRRRGQEARLRCSPMKGHSHVYWYRQLPEEGLKFMVYLQKENIIDESGMPKERFSAEFPKEGPSILRIQQVVRGDSAAYFCASSPPSAGGGDTQYFGPGTRLTVL.